This TCR beta chain was retrieved from a study of blood T cell repertoires in COVID-19. About the research overall: Samples representing acute and convalescent COVID-19 were sourced from the United States, Italy and Spain. T cells, B-cell-depleted T cells, or PBMCs supplied cDNA or gDNA.

CDR1 and CDR2 from the germline V gene are SEHNR and FQNEAQ (reference sequence). Trimming pared 6 bases from V and 7 bases from J, leaving 18 bases between. This CDR3 is 14 amino acids long. Generated by immunoSEQ multiplex PCR, the TCRdb table keeps only in-frame clones and is missing some. This sample carries about 120,000 clones, 70% to 85% of them seen once, and the ten largest clones take about 4.5%. The receptor comes from a woman in her 70s with acute or convalescent COVID-19. The sample comprised peripheral blood. This chain uses TRBV7-9 with TRBJ1-1; D gene unclear. The CDR3 region is CASSYVVSGYEAFF. CDR3 DNA: TGTGCCAGCAGTTATGTAGTCTCGGGGTATGAAGCTTTCTTT. The full variable domain, rest sourced from reference TRBV7-9 and TRBJ1-1, is DTGVSQNPRHKITKRGQNVTFRCDPISEHNRLYWYRQTLGQGPEFLTYFQNEAQLEKSRLLSDRFSAERPKGSFSTLEIQRTEQGDSAMYLCASSYVVSGYEAFFGQGTRLTVV.